The clone carrying this TCR beta chain was observed at least ten times. Antigen unknown. Quantitative 5'-RACE with molecular barcodes produced the TCR beta libraries. TCRdb called the 5' RACE reads again in MiXCR, with one record for every CDR3 protein. The table shows just under 95,000 distinct CDR3 sequences, with 8.8% occurring only once. This sample is part of a study of CD8 T cells in ankylosing spondylitis. The CDR3 has 14 residues. V lost 10 bases and J lost 3; bases outside the gene matches: 8. CDR1 and CDR2 (germline): SGHVS, FQNEAQ. Findings and caveats of the study: Disease-linked clones proved CD8+ and comparatively uncommon in peripheral blood.

The sample comprised blood, either unsorted or a sorted T cell fraction (not recorded which). The sequence derives from a male donor with ankylosing spondylitis or in good health (not recorded which). This chain joins TRBV7-8 and TRBJ1-3; 8 bases align to TRBD1. CDR3 sequence: CATVPGTGGNTIYF. CDR3 nucleotide sequence: TGTGCCACCGTCCCTGGGACAGGTGGAAACACCATATATTTT.